This TCR beta chain is from a study of cytomegalovirus exposure and HLA in healthy donors. Study findings and constraints: Altogether, about 160 TCR beta chains were recorded as cytomegalovirus-associated.

The CDR3 runs to 13 residues. Germline CDR1 is KGHSH and CDR2 is LQKENI. V was trimmed by 6 bases and J by 3 bases, leaving 12 bases between them. As concerns this clone: Its antigen is not known.

60 Vbeta and 13 Jbeta primers were used in PCR. Clones were sequenced by immunoSEQ multiplex PCR, and TCRdb holds only the in-frame ones, with some missing. This table has 120,000 to 150,000 clones, roughly 80% appearing once. The sequenced material came from PBMCs. The receptor comes from a woman aged 50 to 60 in good health and CMV-seronegative. This chain uses TRBV18 with TRBJ2-7; maybe TRBD2 (5 bases). The CDR3 here is CASSEDPSYEQYF. The CDR3 DNA is TGTGCCAGCTCGGAGGACCCGAGCTACGAGCAGTACTTC.